A selection of T cell receptor beta chains follows, all from one sample in a study of siplizumab effects on memory and regulatory T cells. Libraries were prepared by immunoSEQ multiplex PCR; TCRdb keeps only in-frame clonotypes and omits some of them. The sample gives over 35,000 clones, approximately 88% of which show up once; roughly 0.25% is in the top ten. The material sequenced was naive CD4+ T cells sorted from blood. These TCRs come from a human donor in good health. CDR3s include the opening cysteine and the closing phenylalanine or tryptophan. The order of the fields is CDR3 length, V gene, D gene, clone size, J gene, CDR3 DNA, CDR3 protein. A D gene is named only where the DNA matches it firmly. A clone size is listed for some rows: how often the clone was seen (once, few, many), or a class if it is expanded.

16	TRBV2	-	once	TRBJ1-3	TGTGCCAGCACCACCGACGGCTCCTACTCTGGAAACACCATATATTTT	CASTTDGSYSGNTIYF
15	TRBV5-4	TRBD1	-	TRBJ2-7	TGTGCCAGCAGCTTGGGAGGACAGGACCTATACGAGCAGTACTTC	CASSLGGQDLYEQYF
14	TRBV6-1	-	-	TRBJ2-2	TGTGCCAGCAGCCAAGGAAGGGCCACCGGGGAGCTGTTTTTT	CASSQGRATGELFF
14	TRBV10-3	-	-	TRBJ2-2	TGTGCCACTAGGACAGCCCTGAACACCGGGGAGCTGTTTTTT	CATRTALNTGELFF
15	TRBV10-3	-	few	TRBJ1-3	TGTGCCATCAGTGCGGACGGCTACTCTGGAAACACCATATATTTT	CAISADGYSGNTIYF
13	TRBV6-5	TRBD1	-	TRBJ1-1	TGTGCCAGCAGACTAACAGGGGGCACTGAAGCTTTCTTT	CASRLTGGTEAFF
15	TRBV7-9	TRBD2	once	TRBJ2-7	TGTGCCAGCAGCTTAGACCTAGCGGGAGCGGGAGAGCAGTACTTC	CASSLDLAGAGEQYF
16	TRBV4-1	-	once	TRBJ2-2	TGCGCCAGCAGCCAAGGAAGTTTTCAGGGAACCGGGGAGCTGTTTTTT	CASSQGSFQGTGELFF
14	TRBV19	-	-	TRBJ1-4	TGTGCCAGTAGGTGGGGGGGCTTCGATGAAAAACTGTTTTTT	CASRWGGFDEKLFF
16	TRBV5-1	-	once	TRBJ1-4	TGCGCCAGCAGCTCACAACCCCGGGACACAGGTGAAAAACTGTTTTTT	CASSSQPRDTGEKLFF
16	TRBV5-8	TRBD1	-	TRBJ1-1	TGTGCCAGCAGCAATTCCCTCGGACAGGGGAGTACTGAAGCTTTCTTT	CASSNSLGQGSTEAFF
14	TRBV2	-	-	TRBJ1-2	TGTGCCAGCAGTGAAGCGCACACAGGTTATGGCTACACCTTC	CASSEAHTGYGYTF
14	TRBV29-1	-	-	TRBJ2-2	TGCAGCGCCCGGCGGCAGGGAGGTTCCGGGGAGCTGTTTTTT	CSARRQGGSGELFF
14	TRBV5-4	-	-	TRBJ1-6	TGTGCCAGCAGCGCGGGACACAGCAATTCACCCCTCCACTTT	CASSAGHSNSPLHF
13	TRBV6-1	-	-	TRBJ1-4	TGTGCCAGCAGTGAACAGGGAGAAGAAAAACTGTTTTTT	CASSEQGEEKLFF
13	TRBV10-1	-	-	TRBJ2-7	TGCGCCAGCAGTTCAACCACAACTCGTGAGCAGTACTTC	CASSSTTTREQYF
13	TRBV6-5	-	-	TRBJ1-1	TGTGCCAGCCGACGGGCGGGATCAGCCGAAGCTTTCTTT	CASRRAGSAEAFF
12	TRBV11-2	-	once	TRBJ2-1	TGTGCCAGCAGCTTAAGTGGGACTGAGCAGTTCTTC	CASSLSGTEQFF
16	TRBV6-1	-	-	TRBJ1-6	TGTGCCATCAGTGAGTCCCCCAGTAACTATAATTCACCCCTCCACTTT	CAISESPSNYNSPLHF
13	TRBV7-9	-	-	TRBJ1-1	TGTGCCAGCAGCTTAGATCCGAACACTGAAGCTTTCTTT	CASSLDPNTEAFF
12	TRBV18	-	-	TRBJ1-4	TGTGCCAGCTCACCACGGGGTGAAAAACTGTTTTTT	CASSPRGEKLFF
13	TRBV5-1	-	-	TRBJ2-3	TGCGCCAGCAGCTTTAGTAGCACAGATACGCAGTATTTT	CASSFSSTDTQYF
14	TRBV13	-	-	TRBJ2-7	TGTGCCAGCAGCTTAGTAAGTTACGGCAAGAAGCAGTACTTC	CASSLVSYGKKQYF
17	TRBV14	-	-	TRBJ2-2	TGTGCCAGCAGCCAGGACACCGGGCCTAGAAACACCGGGGAGCTGTTTTTT	CASSQDTGPRNTGELFF
15	TRBV5-1	-	-	TRBJ2-7	TGCGCCAGCAGCACCTGGAGGGCCGTTTCCTACGAGCAGTACTTC	CASSTWRAVSYEQYF
13	TRBV2	-	once	TRBJ1-2	TGTGCCAGCAGTGAGGAGGGGCGGGCTGGCTACACCTTC	CASSEEGRAGYTF
16	TRBV28	TRBD2	-	TRBJ2-5	TGTGCCAGCAGCCCCTCCCCCAGCGGGATCTTGGAGACCCAGTACTTC	CASSPSPSGILETQYF
17	TRBV10-3	-	-	TRBJ1-2	TGTGCCATCAGTGTGTCCGGGCTCAGGCTCACTAACTATGGCTACACCTTC	CAISVSGLRLTNYGYTF
13	TRBV7-2	TRBD1	-	TRBJ2-1	TGTGCCAGCAGCTTCAAGGGGGCTGATGAGCAGTTCTTC	CASSFKGADEQFF
13	TRBV5-1	-	-	TRBJ2-5	TGCGCCAGCAGCTTCAGGACCGGAGAGACCCAGTACTTC	CASSFRTGETQYF